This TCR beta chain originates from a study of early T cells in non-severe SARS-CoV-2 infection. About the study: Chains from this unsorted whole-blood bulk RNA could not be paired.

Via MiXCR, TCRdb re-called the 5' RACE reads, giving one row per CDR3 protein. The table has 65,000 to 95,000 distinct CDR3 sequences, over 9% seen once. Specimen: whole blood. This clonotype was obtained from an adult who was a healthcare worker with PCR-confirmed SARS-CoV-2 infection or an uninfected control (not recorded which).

The CDR3 here is CASSGWDGGELFF. CDR3 sequence (DNA): TGTGCCAGCAGCGGATGGGACGGCGGGGAGCTGTTTTTT. This sequence joins TRBV11-2 and TRBJ2-2, with D possibly being TRBD1 or TRBD2 (5 bases each). Germline values: CDR1 SGHAT, CDR2 FQNNGV. Trimming removed 5 bases at V and 7 bases at J, with 11 bases between. The CDR3 sequence is 13 residues long.